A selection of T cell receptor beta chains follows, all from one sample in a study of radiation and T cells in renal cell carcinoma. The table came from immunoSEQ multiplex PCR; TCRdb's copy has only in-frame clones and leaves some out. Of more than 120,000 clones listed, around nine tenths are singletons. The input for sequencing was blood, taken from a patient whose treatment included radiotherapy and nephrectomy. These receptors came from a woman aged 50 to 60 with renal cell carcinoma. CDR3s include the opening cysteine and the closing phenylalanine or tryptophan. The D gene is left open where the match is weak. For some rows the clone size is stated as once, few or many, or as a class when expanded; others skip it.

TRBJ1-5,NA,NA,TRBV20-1,TGCAGTGCTATAAGAAATCAGCCCCAGCATTTT,CSAIRNQPQHF
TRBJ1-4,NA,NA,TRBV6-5,TGTGCCAGCAGTTACGGGGGACCTGCAACTAATGAAAAACTGTTTTTT,CASSYGGPATNEKLFF
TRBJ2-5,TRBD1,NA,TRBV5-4,TGTGCCAGCAGCTCCAACCCTGGGACAGATCAAGAGACCCAGTACTTC,CASSSNPGTDQETQYF
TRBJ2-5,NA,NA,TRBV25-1,TGTGCCAGCAGTGAAAGGACAGCGCAAGAGACCCAGTACTTC,CASSERTAQETQYF
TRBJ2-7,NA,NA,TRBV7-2,TGTGCCAGCAGCCTCACGGGAACGCAATCCTACGAGCAGTACTTC,CASSLTGTQSYEQYF
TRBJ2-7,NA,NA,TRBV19,TGTGCCAGTAGTATAGATCTGGACAGCGGTGAAGGGTACGAGCAGTACTTC,CASSIDLDSGEGYEQYF
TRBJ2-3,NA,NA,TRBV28,TGTGCCAGCAGTGGGGTGAGGGGGACTAGCACAGATACGCAGTATTTT,CASSGVRGTSTDTQYF
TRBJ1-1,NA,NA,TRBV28,TGTGCCAGCACCTGGGGGGTTCGCACTGAAGCTTTCTTT,CASTWGVRTEAFF
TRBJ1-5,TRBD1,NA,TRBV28,TGTGCCAGCAGTACGGGACAGGGGAATAATCAGCCCCAGCATTTT,CASSTGQGNNQPQHF
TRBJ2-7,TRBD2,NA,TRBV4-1,TGCGCCAGCAGCCAAGTTAGTTTAGGAGCGGGAGTAACCTACGAGCAGTACTTC,CASSQVSLGAGVTYEQYF
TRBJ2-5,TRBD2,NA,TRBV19,TGTGCCAGTAGTATATCCCCGACTAGCGACGAGACCCAGTACTTC,CASSISPTSDETQYF
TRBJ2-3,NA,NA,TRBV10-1,TGCGCCAGCAGTAGCGGGAGCACAGATACGCAGTATTTT,CASSSGSTDTQYF
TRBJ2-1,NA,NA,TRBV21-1,TGTGCCAGCAGCAAAATTCTCGGTATTTGCCGGGAGGGCCTCTACAATGAGCAGTTCTTC,CASSKILGICREGLYNEQFF
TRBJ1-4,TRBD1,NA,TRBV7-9,TGTGCCAGCAGCTTAGATTGGACAGGGAGGGAAAAACTGTTTTTT,CASSLDWTGREKLFF
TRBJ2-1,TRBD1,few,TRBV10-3,TGTGCCATAACATTGACAGGGGGCAAATTGAGCTCCTACAATGAGCAGTTCTTC,CAITLTGGKLSSYNEQFF
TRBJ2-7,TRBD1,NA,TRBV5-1,TGCGCCAGCAGCTTGGGCACAGGGGGCGACGAGCAGTACTTC,CASSLGTGGDEQYF
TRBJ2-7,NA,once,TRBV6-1,TGTGCCAGCAGTGATCTCTACGAGCAGTACTTC,CASSDLYEQYF
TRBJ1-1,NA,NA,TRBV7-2,TGTGCCAGCAGCTTAATGGTCCACGCGAACACTGAAGCTTTCTTT,CASSLMVHANTEAFF
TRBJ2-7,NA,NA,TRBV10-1,TGCGCCAGCATCGGTTCCTACGGGAGTTCGTACGAGCAGTACTTC,CASIGSYGSSYEQYF
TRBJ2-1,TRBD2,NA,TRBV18,TGTGCCAGCTCACCACGGACTAGCGGCTACAATGAGCAGTTCTTC,CASSPRTSGYNEQFF
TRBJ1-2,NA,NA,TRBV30,TGTGCCATTAAAACAGGGCAACACTATGGCTACACCTTC,CAIKTGQHYGYTF
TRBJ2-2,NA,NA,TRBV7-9,TGTGCCAGCAGCTTACTATCAATATTAGGGGCCGGGGAGCTGTTTTTT,CASSLLSILGAGELFF
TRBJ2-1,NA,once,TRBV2,TGTGCCAGCAGCTCCCTAGTTGAGCAGTTCTTC,CASSSLVEQFF
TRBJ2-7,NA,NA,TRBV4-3,TGCGCCAGCAGCCAAGCCGCTCGGGGCTACGAGCAGTACTTC,CASSQAARGYEQYF
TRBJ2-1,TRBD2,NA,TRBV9,TGTGCCAGCAGCTATACGACTAGCGGGAGGGCCAATGAGCAGTTCTTC,CASSYTTSGRANEQFF